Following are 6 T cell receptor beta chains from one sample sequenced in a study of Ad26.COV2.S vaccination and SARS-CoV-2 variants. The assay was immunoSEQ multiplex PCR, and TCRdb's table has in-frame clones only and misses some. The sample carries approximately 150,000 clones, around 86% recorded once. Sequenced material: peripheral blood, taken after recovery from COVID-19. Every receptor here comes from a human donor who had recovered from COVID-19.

The CDR3 region is CASSEGTGLDSLFF. Written as DNA, the CDR3 is TGTGCCAGCAGCGAGGGGACAGGCCTTGATTCACTGTTTTTT. The rearrangement joins TRBV9 to TRBJ1-4; 8 nucleotides align to TRBD1. The V gene's germline CDR1 is SGDLS and CDR2 YYNGEE. The CDR3 runs to 14 residues. V lost 3 bases, J lost 13 bases, and 11 bases stayed unmatched.

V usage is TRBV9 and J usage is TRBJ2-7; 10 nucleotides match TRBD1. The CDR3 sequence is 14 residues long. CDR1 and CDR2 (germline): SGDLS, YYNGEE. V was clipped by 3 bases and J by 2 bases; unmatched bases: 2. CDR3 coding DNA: TGTGCCAGCAGCGCGGGACAGGGGACCTACGAGCAGTACTTC. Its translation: CASSAGQGTYEQYF.

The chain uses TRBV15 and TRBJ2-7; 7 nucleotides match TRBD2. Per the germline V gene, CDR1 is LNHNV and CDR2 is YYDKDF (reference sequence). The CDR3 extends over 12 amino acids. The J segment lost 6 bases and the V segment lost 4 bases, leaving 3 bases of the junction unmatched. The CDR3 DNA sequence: TGTGCCACCAGCAACGGGGGGATCGAGCAGTACTTC. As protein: CATSNGGIEQYF.

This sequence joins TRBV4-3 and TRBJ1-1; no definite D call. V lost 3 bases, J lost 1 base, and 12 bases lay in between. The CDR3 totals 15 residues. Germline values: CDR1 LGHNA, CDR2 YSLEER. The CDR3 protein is CASSHTTWGNTEAFF. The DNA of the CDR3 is TGCGCCAGCAGCCACACCACATGGGGGAACACTGAAGCTTTCTTT.

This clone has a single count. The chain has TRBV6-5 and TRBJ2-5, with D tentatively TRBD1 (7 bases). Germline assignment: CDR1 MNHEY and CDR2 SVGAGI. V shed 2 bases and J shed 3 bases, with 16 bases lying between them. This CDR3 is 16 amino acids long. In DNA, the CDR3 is TGTGCCAGCAGTTACGGGGGAGGAACAGGGGAAGAGACCCAGTACTTC. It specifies CASSYGGGTGEETQYF.

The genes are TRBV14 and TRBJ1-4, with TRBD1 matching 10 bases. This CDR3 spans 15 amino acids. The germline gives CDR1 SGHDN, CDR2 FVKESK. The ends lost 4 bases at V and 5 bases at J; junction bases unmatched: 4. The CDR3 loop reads CASSRPGQGNEKLFF. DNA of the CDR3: TGTGCCAGCAGCCGACCGGGACAGGGGAATGAAAAACTGTTTTTT.